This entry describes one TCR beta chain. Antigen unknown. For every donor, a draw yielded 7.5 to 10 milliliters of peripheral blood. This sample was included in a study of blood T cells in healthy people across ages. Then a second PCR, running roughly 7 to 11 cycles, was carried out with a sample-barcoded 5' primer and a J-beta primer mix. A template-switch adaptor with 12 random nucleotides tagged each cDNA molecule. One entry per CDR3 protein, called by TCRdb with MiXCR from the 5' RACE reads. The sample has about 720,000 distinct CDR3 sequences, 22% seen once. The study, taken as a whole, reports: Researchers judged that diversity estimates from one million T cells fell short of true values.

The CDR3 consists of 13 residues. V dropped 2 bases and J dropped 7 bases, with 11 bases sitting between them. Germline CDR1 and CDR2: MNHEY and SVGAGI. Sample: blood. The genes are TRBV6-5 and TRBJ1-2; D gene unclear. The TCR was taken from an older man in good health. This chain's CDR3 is CASSYRRVTGYTF. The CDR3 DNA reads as TGTGCCAGCAGTTACCGTAGGGTTACTGGCTACACCTTC.